These 6 T cell receptor beta chains share one sample of origin, sequenced in a study of cytomegalovirus exposure and HLA in healthy donors. Vbeta (60) and Jbeta (13) primers were used in the PCR. The protocol was immunoSEQ multiplex PCR, while the TCRdb copy is restricted to in-frame clones and leaves out a portion. The top ten hold approximately 7.2% of the sample, which has 99,000 or so clones, roughly 80% seen once. Material for sequencing was PBMCs. These receptors were taken from a young man in good health and CMV-seropositive.

The rearrangement links TRBV7-6 to TRBJ2-3; D gene ambiguous. Germline V gene sequence: CDR1 SGHVS, CDR2 FNYEAQ. V was trimmed by 1 base and J by 3 bases, leaving 5 bases between them. The CDR3 is 13 amino acids. The CDR3 reads CASSLGLTDTQYF. The CDR3 coding sequence is TGTGCCAGCAGCTTAGGCCTAACAGATACGCAGTATTTT. The full variable domain, rest sourced from reference TRBV7-6 and TRBJ2-3, is GAGVSQSPRYKVTKRGQDVALRCDPISGHVSLYWYRQALGQGPEFLTYFNYEAQQDKSGLPNDRFSAERPEGSISTLTIQRTEQRDSAMYRCASSLGLTDTQYFGPGTRLTVL.

The CDR3 reads CAISEGGRGGYTF. CDR3 DNA sequence: TGTGCCATCAGTGAGGGAGGGCGCGGTGGCTACACCTTC. This chain links TRBV10-3 with TRBJ1-2, with D uncertain. Trimming left V 2 bases short and J 7 bases short, with 11 bases between. Per the germline V gene, CDR1 is ENHRY and CDR2 is SYGVKD. The CDR3 has 13 amino acids.

The gene calls are TRBV2 and TRBJ2-3; 7 bases line up with TRBD2. Germline values: CDR1 SNHLY, CDR2 FYNNEI. This CDR3 has 14 amino acids. V lost 4 bases, J lost 5 bases, and 6 bases stayed unmatched. The CDR3 nucleotides are TGTGCCAGCAGTGGCTCCGGGGGGATAGATACGCAGTATTTT. It specifies CASSGSGGIDTQYF.

This clone was seen more than once but under ten times. The gene calls are TRBV30 and TRBJ1-4; D remains unclear. CDR3 length equals 13 residues. Germline CDR1 reads GTSNPN; CDR2 reads SVGIG (reference sequence). V was cut by 1 base and J by 11 bases, with 14 bases left in between. The CDR3 protein is CAWSAGIALKLFF. The CDR3 DNA is TGTGCCTGGAGTGCGGGGATAGCCTTGAAACTGTTTTTT.

The CDR3 DNA follows: TGCGCCAGCAGCTGGGGGGAGGGTCCAGATACGCAGTATTTT. Encoded protein: CASSWGEGPDTQYF. The J gene is TRBJ2-3, the V gene TRBV5-1; 7 bases fit TRBD2. With V trimmed by 3 bases and J by 4 bases, 5 bases remained unmatched. CDR1 SGHRS and CDR2 YFSETQ come from the germline V gene. The CDR3 loop spans 14 amino acids.

The J gene is TRBJ1-2, the V gene TRBV29-1; no firm D call. The ends were cut back, 4 bases at V and 3 bases at J, with 6 bases in the middle. The CDR3 sequence is 11 residues long. Germline CDR1 is SQVTM and CDR2 is ANQGSEA. The CDR3 region has the DNA TGCAGCGTTGTTTCCGACTATGGCTACACCTTC. Protein product: CSVVSDYGYTF.